This paragraph covers one TCR beta chain sequence. The antigen is not known. Germline CDR1 is SGHRS and CDR2 is YFSETQ. The junction had 1 base not matched to a gene; V was cut back by 0 bases and J by 5 bases. This CDR3 is 15 amino acids long. This entry belongs to a study of CD8 T cells in ankylosing spondylitis. Study outcomes and limitations: The study identified a TCR beta motif of fewer than 10 highly homologous variants that appeared characteristic of ankylosing spondylitis blood. In peripheral blood, disease-linked CD8+ clones occurred at relatively low frequencies.

With molecular barcodes, quantitative 5'-RACE was used to make the TCR beta libraries. TCRdb called the 5' RACE reads again in MiXCR, with one record for every CDR3 protein. The data show fewer than 450,000 distinct CDR3 sequences, 15% to 20% seen once. This receptor was taken from a male donor with ankylosing spondylitis. This chain joins TRBV5-1 and TRBJ2-1; TRBD1 matches at 11 bases. The sample taken for sequencing was blood, either unsorted or a sorted T cell fraction (not recorded which). The CDR3 here is CASSLVGQGDNEQFF. CDR3 sequence (DNA): TGCGCCAGCAGCTTGGTGGGACAGGGGGACAATGAGCAGTTCTTC.